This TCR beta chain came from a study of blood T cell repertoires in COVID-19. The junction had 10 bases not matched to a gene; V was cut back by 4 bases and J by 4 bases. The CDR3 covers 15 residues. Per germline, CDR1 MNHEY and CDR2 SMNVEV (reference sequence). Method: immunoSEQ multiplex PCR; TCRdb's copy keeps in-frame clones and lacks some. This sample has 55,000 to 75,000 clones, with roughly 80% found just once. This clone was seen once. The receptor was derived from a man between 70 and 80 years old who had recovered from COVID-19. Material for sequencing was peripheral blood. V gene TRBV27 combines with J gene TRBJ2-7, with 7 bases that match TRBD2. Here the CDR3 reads CASSSFERDWYEQYF. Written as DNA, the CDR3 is TGTGCCAGCAGTTCCTTCGAGCGGGATTGGTACGAGCAGTACTTC.